This T cell receptor beta chain was identified in a study of T cells in Graves' hyperthyroidism and ophthalmopathy. Study observations and caveats: Most thyroid clonotypes expanded above 0.001 appeared in blood too. By a 13 V-J model, ophthalmopathy was set apart from stable hyperthyroidism.

In the case of this clonotype: Its specificity is not known. Germline is not matched at one junction end, which may reflect a read error.

TCR beta CDR3 region amplification was performed from RNA transcripts. HTBI primers were the set used in a first-round RT-PCR of the TCR CDR3. TCRdb independently ran MiXCR on the multiplex PCR reads; one entry per CDR3 protein. Among a few hundred thousand distinct CDR3 sequences listed, approximately 15% were seen once. CDR3 length equals 19 residues. Germline CDR1 is DFQATT and CDR2 is SNEGSKA (reference sequence). Under 3 months was the duration of disease in ophthalmopathy patients, who also had a Clinical Activity Score of at least 3 and a NOSPECS grade of at least 4. Pregnant or lactating patients were excluded, as were those with uncontrolled infection or other autoimmune disease.

The chain carries TRBV20-1 and TRBJ2-1; 8 bases are a match to TRBD2. The receptor was isolated from a middle-aged woman with Graves' ophthalmopathy. Specimen: blood. CDR3 region: CSATISDTSGFRSYNEQFF. As DNA, the CDR3 is TGCAGTGCTACAATCTCCGATACTAGCGGATTTCGCTCCTACAATGAGCAGTTTTTC.